The source of this T cell receptor beta chain is a study of response to subunit inactivated influenza vaccine. Broader study findings: T cells newly recruited by each seasonal influenza vaccination are few, the authors suggested.

TCRdb re-called the RT-PCR reads with MiXCR, one entry per CDR3 protein. The repertoire holds about 500,000 distinct CDR3 sequences, with about 17% as singletons. Concerning this clonotype itself: What it binds is unknown.

The starting material was CD4+ T cells sorted from PBMCs, obtained less than 30 months after vaccination. The clonotype originates from a man in his fifties or sixties who received an inactivated influenza vaccine.

CDR3 protein: CAIGSGTGNTGELFF. The CDR3 DNA follows: TGTGCCATCGGCTCCGGGACCGGGAACACCGGGGAGCTGTTTTTT. J is TRBJ2-2 and V is TRBV10-3; perhaps D is TRBD1 or TRBD2 (5 bases each). Germline assignment: CDR1 ENHRY and CDR2 SYGVKD. CDR3 length: 15 residues. V dropped 8 bases and J dropped 1 base, with 14 bases sitting between them.